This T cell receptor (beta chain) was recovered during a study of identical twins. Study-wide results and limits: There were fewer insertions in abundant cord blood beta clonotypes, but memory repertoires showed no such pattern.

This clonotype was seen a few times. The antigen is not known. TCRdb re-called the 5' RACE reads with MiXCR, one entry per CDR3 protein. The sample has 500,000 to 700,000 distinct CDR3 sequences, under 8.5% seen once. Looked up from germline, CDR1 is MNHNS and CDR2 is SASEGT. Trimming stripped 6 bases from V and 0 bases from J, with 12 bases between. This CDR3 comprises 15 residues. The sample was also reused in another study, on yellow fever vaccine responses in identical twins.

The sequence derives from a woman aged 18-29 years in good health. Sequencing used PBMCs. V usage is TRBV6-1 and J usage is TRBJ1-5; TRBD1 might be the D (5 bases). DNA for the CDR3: TGTGCCAGCAGAATGGTCGGGGGTAGCAATCAGCCCCAGCATTTT. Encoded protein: CASRMVGGSNQPQHF.